Shown below are 19 T cell receptor beta chains from a single sample sequenced in a study of blood T cell repertoires in COVID-19. Repertoires were generated with immunoSEQ multiplex PCR, while TCRdb's copy carries only in-frame clones and drops some. The sample has some 53,000 clones, over 75% seen once. The sample taken for sequencing was peripheral blood. The receptor source for this set is a human donor with active COVID-19. The donor label of this sample is uncertain.

The J gene is TRBJ1-2, the V gene TRBV25-1, with D unclear. V was clipped by 3 bases and J by 4 bases, with 15 bases between them. The germline gives CDR1 MGHDK, CDR2 SYGVNS. The length of the CDR3 is 15 residues. DNA of the CDR3: TGTGCCAGCAGTGATAAACGGGTCAGTTTCTATGGCTACACCTTC. It codes for CASSDKRVSFYGYTF.

The chain links TRBV7-8 to TRBJ2-7, with D possibly matching TRBD2 (7 bases). CDR3 length: 15 residues. V was cut by 7 bases and J by 4 bases, with 20 bases left in between. The germline gives CDR1 SGHVS, CDR2 FQNEAQ. The CDR3 region is CASNRLGGRQYEQYF. The CDR3 DNA reads TGTGCCAGCAATCGATTGGGGGGGCGGCAATACGAGCAGTACTTC.

As concerns this clone: Its ends do not fully match the called genes, so a read error is possible. The chain employs TRBV7-7 and TRBJ2-3, with 8 bases matching TRBD2. The CDR3 loop spans 14 amino acids. Germline V gene lookup returns CDR1 SSHAT and CDR2 FNYEAQ (reference sequence). The CDR3 spells CASSLNGGADTQYF. The CDR3 nucleotides read TGTGCTAGCAGCCTTAACGGGGGGGCAGATACGCAGTATTTT.

The chain links TRBV14 to TRBJ2-5; D possibly corresponds to TRBD2 (5 bases). Germline CDR1 is SGHDN and CDR2 is FVKESK. The CDR3 consists of 17 residues. Trimming took 0 bases from V and 2 from J, leaving 16 bases between them. The CDR3 bases are TGTGCCAGCAGCCAAGATCTTGGCAGGACTTTACAAGAGACCCAGTACTTC. Residues: CASSQDLGRTLQETQYF. Looking up the rest from reference TRBV14 and TRBJ2-5 gives the full variable domain: EAGVTQFPSHSVIEKGQTVTLRCDPISGHDNLYWYRRVMGKEIKFLLHFVKESKQDESGMPNNRFLAERTGGTYSTLKVQPAELEDSGVYFCASSQDLGRTLQETQYFGPGTRLLVL.

The rearrangement joins TRBV5-8 to TRBJ2-5; TRBD2 might be the D (6 bases). V lost 0 bases, J lost 5 bases, and 14 bases lay in between. Germline V gene lookup returns CDR1 SGHTS and CDR2 YDEGEE. This CDR3 has 15 residues. This CDR3 reads CASSLEGRYGETQYF. In DNA, the CDR3 is TGTGCCAGCAGCTTGGAGGGGAGGTACGGGGAGACCCAGTACTTC.

The chain has TRBV7-3 and TRBJ2-2; TRBD2 matches 14 bases. The junction had 10 bases not matched to a gene; V was cut back by 4 bases and J by 0 bases. Germline V gives CDR1 SGHTA, CDR2 FQGTGA. The CDR3 sequence is 20 residues long. The CDR3 DNA follows: TGTGCCAGCAGCTCCGGGCCGGGACTAGCGGGGGAGACGAACACCGGGGAGCTGTTTTTT. It translates to CASSSGPGLAGETNTGELFF.

This chain links TRBV19 with TRBJ2-7; 8 bases fit TRBD1. J gave up 5 bases and V 4 bases, and 10 bases lay outside the gene matches. Per the germline V gene, CDR1 is LNHDA and CDR2 is SQIVND (reference sequence). The CDR3 is 15 amino acids. The CDR3 region is CASSKGKAGGNEQYF. CDR3 nucleotide sequence: TGTGCCAGTAGTAAAGGGAAGGCAGGGGGCAACGAGCAGTACTTC.

The V gene is TRBV6-6, the J gene TRBJ2-1, with D perhaps matching TRBD1 (6 bases). The V gene lost 8 bases and the J gene lost 7 bases, with 12 bases spanning the gap. The germline gives CDR1 MNHNY, CDR2 SVGAGI (reference sequence). The CDR3 is made up of 12 amino acids. CDR3 sequence (DNA): TGTGCCAGCGCCATACAGGGAAATGAGCAGTTCTTC. Translation gives CASAIQGNEQFF.

The CDR3 nucleotides read TGTGCCAGCAGCTTGAACAGGGGGGGCCCAAATGAGCAGTTCTTC. This encodes CASSLNRGGPNEQFF. The gene calls are TRBV7-8 and TRBJ2-1, with D possibly TRBD1 on 8 matching bases. V lost 3 bases, J lost 7 bases, and 16 bases lay in between. CDR3 size: 15 residues. Germline V gene lookup returns CDR1 SGHVS and CDR2 FQNEAQ.

This clone was observed a few times. J is TRBJ2-7 and V is TRBV28; 7 positions match TRBD1. The CDR3 has 17 residues. V lost 3 bases and J lost 3; bases outside the gene matches: 14. The germline CDR1 and CDR2 sequences are MDHEN and SYDVKM. The CDR3 spells CASSLMEQGLGNYEQYF. The CDR3 DNA reads TGTGCCAGCAGTTTGATGGAACAGGGGCTAGGAAACTACGAGCAGTACTTC.

V is TRBV29-1 and J is TRBJ1-1; the match to TRBD1 covers 7 bases. Germline CDR1 reads SQVTM; CDR2 reads ANQGSEA. This CDR3 contains 14 residues. J gave up 0 bases and V 6 bases, and 7 bases lay outside the gene matches. CDR3 region: CSVGNRGLNTEAFF. In nucleotides, the CDR3 is TGCAGCGTAGGGAACAGGGGATTGAACACTGAAGCTTTCTTT.

This chain links TRBV4-1 with TRBJ1-1, with D possibly TRBD1 on 6 matching bases. Trimming removed 0 bases at V and 4 bases at J, with 15 bases between. The germline CDR1 and CDR2 sequences are MGHRA and YSYEKL. This CDR3 has 16 residues. The CDR3 reads CASSQESGGAFTEAFF. The CDR3 nucleotides are TGCGCCAGCAGCCAAGAGTCGGGGGGCGCATTCACTGAAGCTTTCTTT.

V is TRBV11-2 and J is TRBJ2-3, with 9 bases matching TRBD2. V gave up 2 bases and J gave up 3 bases; unmatched junction bases: 6. The CDR3 consists of 16 residues. Germline values: CDR1 SGHAT, CDR2 FQNNGV. CDR3 in amino acids: CASSLPPSGGTDTQYF. As DNA, the CDR3 is TGTGCCAGCAGCTTACCCCCCAGCGGGGGGACAGATACGCAGTATTTT. The full variable domain, its missing parts supplied by reference TRBV11-2 and TRBJ2-3, is EAGVAQSPRYKIIEKRQSVAFWCNPISGHATLYWYQQILGQGPKLLIQFQNNGVVDDSQLPKDRFSAERLKGVDSTLKIQPAKLEDSAVYLCASSLPPSGGTDTQYFGPGTRLTVL.

The CDR3 coding sequence is TGTGCCAGCAGCCCCGGCAGGGCGGATCAAGAGACCCAGTACTTC. Translation gives CASSPGRADQETQYF. The chain employs TRBV7-9 and TRBJ2-5; possibly TRBD1 for D (5 bases). Germline-derived CDR1 and CDR2 are SEHNR and FQNEAQ (reference sequence). The CDR3 extends over 15 amino acids. The germline V and J ends were trimmed by 5 bases and 2 bases, with 15 bases remaining between them.

The genes are TRBV5-1 and TRBJ2-7; TRBD1 might be the D (8 bases). Trimming shortened V by 4 bases and J by 6 bases, and 17 bases separated the two germline ends. Germline CDR1 is SGHRS and CDR2 is YFSETQ. The CDR3 contains 14 residues. The DNA of the CDR3 is TGCGCCAGCAGCAAAGGACAGGGAGGGGGCGAGCAGTACTTC. Translating it yields CASSKGQGGGEQYF.

V usage is TRBV19 and J usage is TRBJ2-7; D unclear. The V and J ends lost 6 bases and 3 bases respectively, with 12 bases between them. Germline assignment: CDR1 LNHDA and CDR2 SQIVND (reference sequence). The CDR3 is 13 amino acids. The CDR3 DNA reads TGTGCCAGTAGAGAGACAAGACACTACGAGCAGTACTTC. This sequence encodes CASRETRHYEQYF.

The rearrangement links TRBV25-1 to TRBJ1-1; 7 nucleotides match TRBD1. This CDR3 comprises 13 residues. With 3 bases clipped from V and 4 bases from J, the junction kept 2 bases outside the gene matches. The germline V gene encodes CDR1 MGHDK and CDR2 SYGVNS. CDR3 sequence: CASSDRGATEAFF. DNA of the CDR3: TGTGCCAGCAGTGACAGGGGGGCCACTGAAGCTTTCTTT.

The chain joins TRBV19 to TRBJ2-3, with 9 bases matching TRBD2. Germline CDR1 and CDR2: LNHDA and SQIVND (reference sequence). The junction had 6 bases not matched to a gene; V was cut back by 4 bases and J by 4 bases. The CDR3 runs 15 residues. The CDR3 DNA sequence: TGTGCCAGTAGTACCGAGCGGGGGGCCCCAGATACGCAGTATTTT. Translating gives CASSTERGAPDTQYF.

The V and J genes are TRBV2 and TRBJ2-3; D is uncertain. CDR1 is SNHLY and CDR2 is FYNNEI in the germline V gene. The V and J ends lost 8 bases and 3 bases respectively, with 6 bases between them. The CDR3 covers 11 residues. The CDR3 nucleotides are TGTGCCAGCCTTAAAACAGATACGCAGTATTTT. This codes for CASLKTDTQYF.